The T cell receptor (beta chain) under discussion was sequenced for a study of cytomegalovirus exposure and HLA in healthy donors. Study-level points and caveats: Association of a missense DCLRE1C variant with TCR beta V- and J-gene trimming was reported in a later analysis.

Regarding this clone: What it recognizes is unknown.

The PCR had 60 Vbeta and 13 Jbeta primers. Measured with immunoSEQ multiplex PCR; TCRdb has only the in-frame clones, and not every one. The sample consists of some 100,000 clones, around three quarters of them appearing once. The material sequenced was PBMCs. The receptor's source is a male donor in good health and CMV-seropositive.

CDR3 nucleotides: TGTGCCAGCAGCTCCAGGGGGAATGGGGGCACTGAAGCTTTCTTT. Translating gives CASSSRGNGGTEAFF. V is TRBV11-3 and J is TRBJ1-1, with TRBD1 matching over 7 bases. The junction had 9 bases not matched to a gene; V was cut back by 4 bases and J by 4 bases. The germline V gene encodes CDR1 SGHNT and CDR2 YENEEA. This CDR3 is 15 amino acids long.